Listed below are T cell receptor beta chains from one sample, sequenced in a study of blood T cell repertoires in COVID-19. Repertoires were generated with immunoSEQ multiplex PCR, while TCRdb's copy carries only in-frame clones and drops some. The sample yields around 200,000 clones, approximately 85% seen once. The sequencing sample was made of peripheral blood. The source is a woman older than 75 with acute or convalescent COVID-19. Each CDR3 is given with its conserved first and last residue. Each record gives: D gene, J gene, clone size, V gene, CDR3 DNA, CDR3 protein. The D gene is left open where the match is weak. A clone size is listed for some rows: how often the clone was seen (once, few, many), or a class if it is expanded.

>TRBD2|TRBJ2-2|NA|TRBV9
TGTGCCAGCAGCCCCCGGGGGGGCTCGTTCAACACCGGGGAGCTGTTTTTT
CASSPRGGSFNTGELFF
>NA|TRBJ2-1|NA|TRBV29-1
TGCAGCGTCCCTCTGTCCCGTCCGCCCAGGTCCTACAATGAGCAGTTCTTC
CSVPLSRPPRSYNEQFF
>TRBD1|TRBJ1-2|NA|TRBV2
TGTGCCAGGGGGCCCGGACAGGGGAACTATGGCTACACCTTC
CARGPGQGNYGYTF
>NA|TRBJ2-1|NA|TRBV5-1
TGCGCCAGCAGCTTGGCCGTATCGAGCTCCTACAATGAGCAGTTCTTC
CASSLAVSSSYNEQFF
>TRBD1|TRBJ2-5|NA|TRBV2
TGTGCCAGCACTAGGGACAGGTCGGAGACCCAGTACTTC
CASTRDRSETQYF
>NA|TRBJ1-1|NA|TRBV4-1
TGCGCCAGCAGCCAAGATCCCGCACCGGGACACCATCTAAGCACTGAAGCTTTCTTT
CASSQDPAPGHHLSTEAFF
>TRBD2|TRBJ2-7|NA|TRBV6-5
TGTGCCAGCGGTCGCGGGAGATACGAGCAGTACTTC
CASGRGRYEQYF
>TRBD1|TRBJ1-5|NA|TRBV6-2/TRBV6-3
TGTGCCAGCAGTCTGGGACAGGGAAGCAATCAGCCCCAGCATTTT
CASSLGQGSNQPQHF
>NA|TRBJ1-5|few|TRBV27
TGTGCCAGCAGCCGTTTTGTGGGGGAGGGCCAGCCCCAGCATTTT
CASSRFVGEGQPQHF
>TRBD1|TRBJ1-2|NA|TRBV11-1
TGTGCCAGCAGCTTAGCGACCACGGGACAGAGTAACTATGGCTACACCTTC
CASSLATTGQSNYGYTF
>NA|TRBJ2-7|NA|TRBV3-1/TRBV3-2
TGTGCCAGCAGCCAGAGGGGGACAAATCGTTTCTACGAGCAGTACTTC
CASSQRGTNRFYEQYF
>TRBD1|TRBJ1-2|NA|TRBV5-6
TGTGCCAGCAGCTCCGGGACAGGCTCCCCTTTAGTCTATGGCTACACCTTC
CASSSGTGSPLVYGYTF
>NA|TRBJ2-3|NA|TRBV25-1
TGTGCCAGCAGTGGATTTGGGACTGGTAGCACAGATACGCAGTATTTT
CASSGFGTGSTDTQYF
>TRBD1|TRBJ2-2|NA|TRBV19
TGTGCCAGTAGTACCCGGACAGGATACACCGGGGAGCTGTTTTTT
CASSTRTGYTGELFF
>TRBD2|TRBJ2-5|NA|TRBV10-3
TGTGCCATCAGTGAGGGACTAGCGGGGGCCCAAGAGACCCAGTACTTC
CAISEGLAGAQETQYF
>TRBD1|TRBJ1-5|NA|TRBV19
TGTGCCAGTAGTATAGTGGCAGGGGGTGGCAATCAGCCCCAGCATTTT
CASSIVAGGGNQPQHF
>NA|TRBJ2-7|NA|TRBV5-1
TGCGCCAGCAGCCCAGGGGGGTCCTACGAGCAGTACTTC
CASSPGGSYEQYF
>NA|TRBJ1-3|NA|TRBV29-1
TGCAGCGTTGAAACAGGAGTGTCTGGAAACACCATATATTTT
CSVETGVSGNTIYF
>NA|TRBJ2-1|NA|TRBV5-4
TGTGCCAGCAGCTCCGAGGGGGACAATGAGCAGTTCTTC
CASSSEGDNEQFF
>TRBD2|TRBJ2-3|NA|TRBV7-2
TGTGCCAGCAGCTTACGTGGAGCGGGGTATACGCAGTATTTT
CASSLRGAGYTQYF
>NA|TRBJ1-6|NA|TRBV4-1
TGCGCCAGCAGCCGTCCCGATGGAGGGGAACGTTCACCCCTCCACTTT
CASSRPDGGERSPLHF
>NA|TRBJ1-5|few|TRBV19
TGTGCCAGTAGTATAGGGGGCAACTGGGGCAATCAGCCCCAGCATTTT
CASSIGGNWGNQPQHF
>TRBD2|TRBJ2-5|NA|TRBV7-9
TGTGCCAGCAGCTTAGAAGCGGGACCCGCGTACTTC
CASSLEAGPAYF
>TRBD1|TRBJ2-3|NA|TRBV7-2
TGTGCCAGCAGCCCCCGGACAGGGGCAGATACGCAGTATTTT
CASSPRTGADTQYF
>TRBD1|TRBJ1-1|NA|TRBV3-1/TRBV3-2
TGTGCCAGCAGCCAAGGGGACAGGGTGAACACTGAAGCTTTCTTT
CASSQGDRVNTEAFF
>NA|TRBJ1-2|NA|TRBV3-1/TRBV3-2
TGTGCCAGCAGCCAAGGTCGCGGTGGCTACACCTTC
CASSQGRGGYTF
>NA|TRBJ1-2|few|TRBV3-1/TRBV3-2
TGTGCCAGCAGCCTCCGTGGAGGACCTAACTATGGCTACACCTTC
CASSLRGGPNYGYTF
>TRBD2|TRBJ2-1|NA|TRBV24-1
TGTGCCACCAGTGATTCCTTAGCGGGGACTCCCTACAATGAGCAGTTCTTC
CATSDSLAGTPYNEQFF
>NA|TRBJ2-2|NA|TRBV10-2
TGCGCCACCAGTCTTGGACAGAGCACCGGGGAGCTGTTTTTT
CATSLGQSTGELFF
>NA|TRBJ2-5|once|TRBV3-1/TRBV3-2
TGTGCCAGCAGCCGGGGGGGGGCCCAAGAGACCCAGTACTTC
CASSRGGAQETQYF
>TRBD2|TRBJ2-1|NA|TRBV7-9
TGTGCCAGCAGCTTAGGAGGTAGCGGGGCCTACAATGAGCAGTTCTTC
CASSLGGSGAYNEQFF
>TRBD2|TRBJ2-5|NA|TRBV5-4
TGTGCCAGCAGCCGCGGACTAGCGGGGGCCGAGACCCAGTACTTC
CASSRGLAGAETQYF
>NA|TRBJ1-1|NA|TRBV30
TGTGCCTGGAGCCTCCGTGAGGCGAGAGCTTTCTTT
CAWSLREARAFF
>NA|TRBJ1-5|once|TRBV7-2
TGTGCCAGCAGCTTAGATGGGCCGTATAGCAATCAGCCCCAGCATTTT
CASSLDGPYSNQPQHF
>NA|TRBJ2-5|NA|TRBV4-1
TGCGCCAGCAGTCAAAGCGGCGGGTACCAAGAGACCCAGTACTTC
CASSQSGGYQETQYF
>TRBD1|TRBJ1-4|NA|TRBV19
TGTGCCAGTAGTATCGGGACAGGGCAGGAAAAACTGTTTTTT
CASSIGTGQEKLFF
>TRBD1|TRBJ1-1|once|TRBV11-1
TGTGCCAGCAGCCATCGTGGTGGACAGGGCGGTGAAGCTTTCTTT
CASSHRGGQGGEAFF
>NA|TRBJ1-5|NA|TRBV6-6
TGTGCCAGCAGTTACTCGACTGGGTTTAGCAATCAGCCCCAGCATTTT
CASSYSTGFSNQPQHF
>TRBD1|TRBJ1-4|NA|TRBV5-1
TGCGCCAGCAGCTTGGTGGGACAGACTAATGAAAAACTGTTTTTT
CASSLVGQTNEKLFF
>NA|TRBJ1-5|NA|TRBV7-2
TGTGCCAGCAGCTTAATGGAGGGTAACGGTCAGCCCCAGCATTTT
CASSLMEGNGQPQHF
>TRBD2|TRBJ2-5|few|TRBV5-1
TGCGCCAGCAGCTTGGTTCCTAGCGGGAGTCTTGGAGAGACCCAGTACTTC
CASSLVPSGSLGETQYF
>TRBD1|TRBJ1-4|NA|TRBV12-5
TGTGCTAGTGGTTTGACCGGACAGGCGGGAGAAAAACTGTTTTTT
CASGLTGQAGEKLFF
>NA|TRBJ1-2|NA|TRBV3-1/TRBV3-2
TGTGCCAGCAGCCAAGTGTTGAGCTATGGCTACACCTTC
CASSQVLSYGYTF
>NA|TRBJ2-1|once|TRBV5-4
TGTGCCAGCAGCTCTGCGACAGGCCTCAGGAGGCAGTTCTTC
CASSSATGLRRQFF
>NA|TRBJ1-3|once|TRBV30
TGTGCCTGGAGCCTCTCTGGAAACACCATATATTTT
CAWSLSGNTIYF
>TRBD2|TRBJ2-7|once|TRBV6-5
TGTGCCAGCAGTTACTCTGGGAGGGACGAGCAGTACTTC
CASSYSGRDEQYF
>TRBD2|TRBJ2-7|NA|TRBV6-6
TGTGCCAGCAGTTATAGGACTAGCGGAATCAACTACGAGCAGTACTTC
CASSYRTSGINYEQYF
>NA|TRBJ1-4|NA|TRBV5-1
TGCGCCAGCAGACCAGTCGTCACTAATGAAAAACTGTTTTTT
CASRPVVTNEKLFF
>TRBD2|TRBJ2-3|NA|TRBV7-2
TGTGCCAGCAGCTTAGCGGCGGGGGGGCCGTCAGATACGCAGTATTTT
CASSLAAGGPSDTQYF
>NA|TRBJ1-2|NA|TRBV7-9
TGTGCCAGCAGCTTAGCCCACCGGGGGGCTTATGGCTACACCTTC
CASSLAHRGAYGYTF
>NA|TRBJ1-2|NA|TRBV21-1
TGTGCCAGCAGCAGAGGAGGGGACAGATCTAACTATGGCTACACCTTC
CASSRGGDRSNYGYTF
>NA|TRBJ2-4|NA|TRBV3-1/TRBV3-2
TGTGCCAGCAGCAAAGGGAGAGATCTAGCCAAAAACATTCAGTACTTC
CASSKGRDLAKNIQYF
>NA|TRBJ1-1|NA|TRBV19
TGTGCCAGTAGTGACAACGGCGACACTGAAGCTTTCTTT
CASSDNGDTEAFF